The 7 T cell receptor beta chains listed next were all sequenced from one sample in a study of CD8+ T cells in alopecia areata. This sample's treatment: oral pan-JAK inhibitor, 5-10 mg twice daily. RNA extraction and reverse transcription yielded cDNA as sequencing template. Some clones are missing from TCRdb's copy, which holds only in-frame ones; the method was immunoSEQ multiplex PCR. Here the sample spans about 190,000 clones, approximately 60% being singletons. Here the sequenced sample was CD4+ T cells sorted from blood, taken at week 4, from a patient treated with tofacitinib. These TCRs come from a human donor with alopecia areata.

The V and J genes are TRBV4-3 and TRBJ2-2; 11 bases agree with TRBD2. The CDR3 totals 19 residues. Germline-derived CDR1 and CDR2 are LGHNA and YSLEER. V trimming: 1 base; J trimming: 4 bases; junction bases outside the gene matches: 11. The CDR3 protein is CASSQAVASGRWGTGELFF. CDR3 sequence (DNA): TGCGCCAGCAGCCAAGCGGTGGCTAGCGGGAGGTGGGGCACCGGGGAGCTGTTTTTT.

The CDR3 region is CASSLDHRGEQYF. In DNA, the CDR3 is TGTGCCAGCAGCTTAGATCATAGAGGCGAGCAGTACTTC. The gene calls are TRBV11-1 and TRBJ2-7; no clear D gene. Trimming pared 1 base from V and 6 bases from J, leaving 10 bases between. CDR3 length: 13 amino acids. Germline V CDR1 and CDR2: SGHAT, FQDESV (reference sequence).

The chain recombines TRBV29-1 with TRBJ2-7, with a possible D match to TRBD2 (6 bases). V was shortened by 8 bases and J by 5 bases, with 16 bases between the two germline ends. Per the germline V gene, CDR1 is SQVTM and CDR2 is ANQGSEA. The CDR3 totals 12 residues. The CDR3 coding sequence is TGCAGCATCTCGAGCGGGCTCAACGAGCAGTACTTC. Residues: CSISSGLNEQYF.

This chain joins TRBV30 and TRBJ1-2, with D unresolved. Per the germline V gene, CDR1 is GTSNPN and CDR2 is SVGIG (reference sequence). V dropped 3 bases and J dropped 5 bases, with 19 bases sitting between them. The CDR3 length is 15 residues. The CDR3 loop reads CAWRSGGVSRYGYTF. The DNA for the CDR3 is TGTGCCTGGAGATCGGGAGGTGTCAGTCGATATGGCTACACCTTC.

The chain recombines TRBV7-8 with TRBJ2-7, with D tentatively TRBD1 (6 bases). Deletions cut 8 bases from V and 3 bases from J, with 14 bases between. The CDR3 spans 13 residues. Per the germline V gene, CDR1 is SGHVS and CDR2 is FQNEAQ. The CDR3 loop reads CASAQGHNYEQYF. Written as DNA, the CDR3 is TGTGCCAGCGCTCAGGGACACAACTACGAGCAGTACTTC.

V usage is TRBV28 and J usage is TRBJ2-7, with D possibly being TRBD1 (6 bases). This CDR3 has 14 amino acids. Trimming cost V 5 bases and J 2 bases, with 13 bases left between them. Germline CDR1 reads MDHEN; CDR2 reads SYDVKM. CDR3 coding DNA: TGTGCCAGCAGTCGTGGGGGCAGCGCCTACGAGCAGTACTTC. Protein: CASSRGGSAYEQYF.

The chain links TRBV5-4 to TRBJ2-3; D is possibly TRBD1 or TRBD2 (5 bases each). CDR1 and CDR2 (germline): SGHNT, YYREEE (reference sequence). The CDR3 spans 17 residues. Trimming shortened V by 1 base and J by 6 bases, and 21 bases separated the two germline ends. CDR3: CASSLSVGDGVRDTQYF. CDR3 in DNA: TGTGCCAGCAGCTTGTCAGTGGGGGACGGAGTCCGCGATACGCAGTATTTT.